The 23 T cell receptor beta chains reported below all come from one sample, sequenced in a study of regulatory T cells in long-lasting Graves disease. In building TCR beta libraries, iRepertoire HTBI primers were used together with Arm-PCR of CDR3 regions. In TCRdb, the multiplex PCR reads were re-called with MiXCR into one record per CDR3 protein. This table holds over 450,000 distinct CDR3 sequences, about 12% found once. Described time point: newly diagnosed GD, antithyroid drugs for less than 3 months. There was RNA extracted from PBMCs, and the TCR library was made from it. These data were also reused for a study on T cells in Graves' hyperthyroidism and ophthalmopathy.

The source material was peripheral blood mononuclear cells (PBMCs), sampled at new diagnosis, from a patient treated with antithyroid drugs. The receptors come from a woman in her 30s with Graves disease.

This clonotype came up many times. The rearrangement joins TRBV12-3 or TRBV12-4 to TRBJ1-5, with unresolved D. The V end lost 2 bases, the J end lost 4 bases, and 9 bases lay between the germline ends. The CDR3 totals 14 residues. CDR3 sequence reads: CASSLSPFNQPQHF. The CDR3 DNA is TGTGCCAGCAGTTTAAGTCCGTTTAATCAGCCCCAGCATTTT.

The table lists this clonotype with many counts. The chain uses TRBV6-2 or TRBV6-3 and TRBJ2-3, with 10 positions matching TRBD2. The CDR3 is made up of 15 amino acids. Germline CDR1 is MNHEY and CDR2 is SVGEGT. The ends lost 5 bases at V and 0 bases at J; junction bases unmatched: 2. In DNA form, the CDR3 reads TGTGCCAGCAGTCCGGGACTAGCGAGCACAGATACGCAGTATTTT. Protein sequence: CASSPGLASTDTQYF.

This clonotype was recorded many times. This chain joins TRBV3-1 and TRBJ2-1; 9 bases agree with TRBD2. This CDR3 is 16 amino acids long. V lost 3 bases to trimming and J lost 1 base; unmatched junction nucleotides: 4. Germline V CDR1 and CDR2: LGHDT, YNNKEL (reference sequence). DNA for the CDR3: TGTGCCAGCAGCCATCTGGGACTAGCATCCTACAATGAGCAGTTCTTC. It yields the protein CASSHLGLASYNEQFF.

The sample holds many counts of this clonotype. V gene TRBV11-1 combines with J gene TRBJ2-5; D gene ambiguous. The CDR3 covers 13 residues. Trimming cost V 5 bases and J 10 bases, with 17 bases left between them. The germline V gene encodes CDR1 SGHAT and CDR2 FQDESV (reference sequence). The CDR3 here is CASSIGSVKSQYF. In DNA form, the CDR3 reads TGTGCCAGCAGCATTGGAAGCGTTAAAAGCCAGTACTTC.

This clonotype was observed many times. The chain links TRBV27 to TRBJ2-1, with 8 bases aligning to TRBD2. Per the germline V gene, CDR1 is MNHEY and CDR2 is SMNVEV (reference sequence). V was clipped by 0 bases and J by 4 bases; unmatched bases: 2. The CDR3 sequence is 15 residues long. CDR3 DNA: TGTGCCAGCAGTTTATCTAGCGGGGTTTACAATGAGCAGTTCTTC. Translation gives CASSLSSGVYNEQFF.

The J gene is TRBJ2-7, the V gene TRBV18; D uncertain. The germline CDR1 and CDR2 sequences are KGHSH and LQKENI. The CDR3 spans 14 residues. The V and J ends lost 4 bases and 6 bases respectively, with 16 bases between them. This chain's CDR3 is CASSHRAVSGEQYF. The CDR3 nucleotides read TGTGCCAGCTCACACCGGGCCGTCTCCGGCGAGCAGTACTTC.

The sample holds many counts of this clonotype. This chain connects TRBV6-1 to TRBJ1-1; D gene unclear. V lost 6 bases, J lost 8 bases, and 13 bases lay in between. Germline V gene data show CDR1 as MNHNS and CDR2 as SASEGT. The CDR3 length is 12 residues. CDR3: CASSWSNGEAFF. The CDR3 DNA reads TGTGCCAGCAGCTGGAGTAACGGGGAAGCTTTCTTT.

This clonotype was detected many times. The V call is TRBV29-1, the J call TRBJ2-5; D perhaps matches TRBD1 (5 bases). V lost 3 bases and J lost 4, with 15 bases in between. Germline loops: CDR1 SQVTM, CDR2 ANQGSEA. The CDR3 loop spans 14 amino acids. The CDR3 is CSVEGQGSAETQYF. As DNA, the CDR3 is TGCAGCGTTGAGGGGCAGGGTTCGGCAGAGACCCAGTACTTC.

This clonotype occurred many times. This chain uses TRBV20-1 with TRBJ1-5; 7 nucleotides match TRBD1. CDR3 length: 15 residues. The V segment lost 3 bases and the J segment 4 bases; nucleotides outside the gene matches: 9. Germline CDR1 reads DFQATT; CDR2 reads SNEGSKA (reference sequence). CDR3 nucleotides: TGCAGTGCTAGGCATGGGGACAGACCAAATCAGCCCCAGCATTTT. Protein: CSARHGDRPNQPQHF.

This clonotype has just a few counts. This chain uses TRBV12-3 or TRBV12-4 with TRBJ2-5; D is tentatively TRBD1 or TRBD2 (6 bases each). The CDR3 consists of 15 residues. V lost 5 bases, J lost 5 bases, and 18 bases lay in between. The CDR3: CASSRGAGEVETQYF. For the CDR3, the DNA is TGTGCCAGCAGTCGAGGGGCAGGGGAGGTCGAGACCCAGTACTTC.

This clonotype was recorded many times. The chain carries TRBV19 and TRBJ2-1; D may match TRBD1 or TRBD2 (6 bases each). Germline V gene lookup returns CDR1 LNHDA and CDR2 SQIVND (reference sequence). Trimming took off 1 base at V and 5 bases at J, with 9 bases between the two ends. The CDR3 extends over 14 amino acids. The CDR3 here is CASSIAGANNEQFF. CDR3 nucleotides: TGTGCCAGTAGTATAGCGGGGGCCAACAATGAGCAGTTCTTC.

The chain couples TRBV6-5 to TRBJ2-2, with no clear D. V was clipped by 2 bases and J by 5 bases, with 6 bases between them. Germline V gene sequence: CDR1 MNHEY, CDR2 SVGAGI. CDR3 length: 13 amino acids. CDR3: CASSYGRTGELFF. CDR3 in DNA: TGTGCCAGCAGTTACGGACGGACCGGGGAGCTGTTTTTT.

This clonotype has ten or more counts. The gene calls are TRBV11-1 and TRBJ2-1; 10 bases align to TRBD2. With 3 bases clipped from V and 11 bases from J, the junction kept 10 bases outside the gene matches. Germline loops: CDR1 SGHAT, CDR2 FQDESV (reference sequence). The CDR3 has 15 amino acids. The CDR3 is CASSFVSSGSRKQFF. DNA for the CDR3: TGTGCCAGCAGCTTCGTATCTAGCGGGAGTCGGAAGCAGTTCTTC.

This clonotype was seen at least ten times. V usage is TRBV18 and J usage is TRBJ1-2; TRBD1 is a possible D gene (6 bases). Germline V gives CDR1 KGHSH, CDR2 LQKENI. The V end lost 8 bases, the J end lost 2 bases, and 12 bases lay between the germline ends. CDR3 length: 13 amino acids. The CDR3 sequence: CASSPTGNYGYTF. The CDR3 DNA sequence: TGTGCCAGCAGCCCCACAGGGAACTATGGCTACACCTTC.

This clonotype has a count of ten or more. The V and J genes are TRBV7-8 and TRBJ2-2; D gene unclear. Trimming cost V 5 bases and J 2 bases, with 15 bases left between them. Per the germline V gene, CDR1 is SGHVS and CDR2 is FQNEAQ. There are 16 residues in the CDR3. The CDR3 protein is CASSPSVAVNTGELFF. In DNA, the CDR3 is TGTGCCAGCAGCCCCAGTGTGGCCGTTAACACCGGGGAGCTGTTTTTT.

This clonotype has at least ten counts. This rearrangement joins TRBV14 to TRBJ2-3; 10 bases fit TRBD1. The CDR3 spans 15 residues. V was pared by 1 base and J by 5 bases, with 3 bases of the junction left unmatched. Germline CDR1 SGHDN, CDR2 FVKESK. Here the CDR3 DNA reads TGTGCCAGCAGCCAAGTGACAGGGGGCAGAGATACGCAGTATTTT. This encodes CASSQVTGGRDTQYF.

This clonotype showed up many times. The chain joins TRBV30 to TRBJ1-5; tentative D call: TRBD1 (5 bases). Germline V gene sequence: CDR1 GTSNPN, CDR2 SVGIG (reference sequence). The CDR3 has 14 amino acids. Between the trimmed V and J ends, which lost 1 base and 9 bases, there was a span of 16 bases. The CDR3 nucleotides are TGTGCCTGGAGTGCGCGTAGAGGGGTGCGGCCCCAGCATTTT. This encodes CAWSARRGVRPQHF.

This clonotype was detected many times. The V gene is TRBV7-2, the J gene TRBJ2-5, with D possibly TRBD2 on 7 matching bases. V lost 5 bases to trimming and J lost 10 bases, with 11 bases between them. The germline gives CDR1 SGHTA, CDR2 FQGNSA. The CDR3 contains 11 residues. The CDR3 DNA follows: TGTGCCAGCAGCAAGGGGGGGGGCCAGTACTTC. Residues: CASSKGGGQYF.

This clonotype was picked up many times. As DNA, the CDR3 is TGTGCCAGCAGTGAATATTCCCCGGGGGGAGATACGCAGTATTTT. It translates to CASSEYSPGGDTQYF. V usage is TRBV25-1 and J usage is TRBJ2-3, with TRBD2 identical over 7 bases. The CDR3 totals 15 residues. V gave up 0 bases and J gave up 5 bases; unmatched junction bases: 5. CDR1 and CDR2 (germline): MGHDK, SYGVNS.

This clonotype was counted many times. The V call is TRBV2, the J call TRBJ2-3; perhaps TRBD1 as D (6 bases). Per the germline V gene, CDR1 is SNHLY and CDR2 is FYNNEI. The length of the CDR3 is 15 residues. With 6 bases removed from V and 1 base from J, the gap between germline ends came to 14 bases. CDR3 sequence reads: CASRGAVSRTDTQYF. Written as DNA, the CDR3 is TGTGCCAGCAGGGGGGCGGTTTCCCGCACAGATACGCAGTATTTT.

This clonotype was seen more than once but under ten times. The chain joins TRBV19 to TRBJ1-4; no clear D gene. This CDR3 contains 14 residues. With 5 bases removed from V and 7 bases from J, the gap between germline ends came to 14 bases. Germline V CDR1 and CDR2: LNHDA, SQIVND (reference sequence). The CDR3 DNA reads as TGTGCCAGTAGTTACGATGGGGAGGTTGAAAAACTGTTTTTT. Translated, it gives CASSYDGEVEKLFF.

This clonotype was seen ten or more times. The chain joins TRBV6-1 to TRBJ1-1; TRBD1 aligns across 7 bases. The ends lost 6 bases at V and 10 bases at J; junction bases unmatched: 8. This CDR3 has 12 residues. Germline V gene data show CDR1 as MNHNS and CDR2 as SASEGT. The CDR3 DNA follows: TGTGCCAGCAGAAAGGCAGGGGGGGCAGCTTTCTTT. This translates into CASRKAGGAAFF.

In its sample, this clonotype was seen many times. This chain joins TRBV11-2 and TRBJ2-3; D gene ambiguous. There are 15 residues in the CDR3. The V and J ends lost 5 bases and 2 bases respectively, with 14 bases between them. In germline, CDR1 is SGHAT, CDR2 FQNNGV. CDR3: CASSTPRLLTDTQYF. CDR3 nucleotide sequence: TGTGCCAGCAGCACTCCTCGACTCCTCACAGATACGCAGTATTTT.